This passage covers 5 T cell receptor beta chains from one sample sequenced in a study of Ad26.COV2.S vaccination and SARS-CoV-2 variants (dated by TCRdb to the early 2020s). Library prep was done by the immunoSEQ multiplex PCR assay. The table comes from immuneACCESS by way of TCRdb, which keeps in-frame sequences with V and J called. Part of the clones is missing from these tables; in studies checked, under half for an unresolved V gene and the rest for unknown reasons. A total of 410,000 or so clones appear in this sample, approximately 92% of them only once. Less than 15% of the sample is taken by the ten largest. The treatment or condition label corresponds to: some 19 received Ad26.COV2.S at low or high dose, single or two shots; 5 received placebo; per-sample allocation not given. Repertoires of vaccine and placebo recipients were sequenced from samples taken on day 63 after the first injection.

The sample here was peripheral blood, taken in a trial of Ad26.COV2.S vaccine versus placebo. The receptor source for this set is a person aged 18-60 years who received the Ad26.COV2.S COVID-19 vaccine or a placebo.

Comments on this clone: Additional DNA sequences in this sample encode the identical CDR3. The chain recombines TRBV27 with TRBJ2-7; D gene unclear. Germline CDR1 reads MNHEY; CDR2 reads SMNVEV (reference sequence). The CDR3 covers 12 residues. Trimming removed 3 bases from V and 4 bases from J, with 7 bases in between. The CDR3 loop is CASSLTGYEQYF. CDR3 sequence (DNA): TGTGCCAGCAGTTTGACCGGTTACGAGCAGTACTTC.

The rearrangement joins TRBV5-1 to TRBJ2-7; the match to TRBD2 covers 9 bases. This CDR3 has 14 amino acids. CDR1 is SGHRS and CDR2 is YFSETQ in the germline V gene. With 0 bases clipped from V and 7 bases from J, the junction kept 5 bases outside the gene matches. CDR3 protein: CASSLVAGDSEQYF. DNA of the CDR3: TGCGCCAGCAGCTTGGTAGCGGGAGATAGTGAGCAGTACTTC.

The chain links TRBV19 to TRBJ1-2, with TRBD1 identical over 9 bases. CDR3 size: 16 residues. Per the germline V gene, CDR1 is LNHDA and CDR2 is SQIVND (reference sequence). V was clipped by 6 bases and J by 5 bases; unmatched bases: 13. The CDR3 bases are TGTGCCAGTAGGCAATTCGGACAGGGGCAGTGGTATGGCTACACCTTC. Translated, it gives CASRQFGQGQWYGYTF.

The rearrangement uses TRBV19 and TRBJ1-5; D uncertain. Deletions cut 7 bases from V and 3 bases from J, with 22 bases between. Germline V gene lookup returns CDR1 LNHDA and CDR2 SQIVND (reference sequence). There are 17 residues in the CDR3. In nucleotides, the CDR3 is TGTGCCAGTACCGACCTCCGTGGAGGGCTGGTCAATCAGCCCCAGCATTTT. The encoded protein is CASTDLRGGLVNQPQHF.

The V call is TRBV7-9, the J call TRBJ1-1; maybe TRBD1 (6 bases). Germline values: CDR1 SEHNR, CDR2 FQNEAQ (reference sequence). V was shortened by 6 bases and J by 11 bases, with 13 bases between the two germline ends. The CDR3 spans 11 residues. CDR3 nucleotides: TGTGCCAGCAGAAGGGGGGACAAGGCTTTCTTT. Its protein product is CASRRGDKAFF.